In its sample, the clone carrying this TCR beta chain was seen a few times. Its matching antigen is unknown. V shed 6 bases and J 8 bases; nucleotides not matched to a gene: 10. Looked up from germline, CDR1 is MNHEY and CDR2 is SVGAGI. The CDR3 contains 14 residues. In the PCR, 60 Vbeta and 13 Jbeta primers were used. The method was immunoSEQ multiplex PCR; TCRdb's version includes in-frame clones alone and lacks a portion of them. The table includes 130,000 to 150,000 clones, 75% to 80% detected once. The sample is drawn from a study of cytomegalovirus exposure and HLA in healthy donors. Turning to the study itself: HLA-typed donors were the source of tens of millions of unique TCRs, which an early data release held. Study-wide results and limits: High specificity and sensitivity for cytomegalovirus status were reported for the classifier.

Input material: PBMCs. The rearrangement links TRBV6-5 to TRBJ1-3, with TRBD1 identical over 7 bases. The sequence was obtained from a woman younger than 45 in good health and CMV-seronegative. The CDR3 DNA reads TGTGCCAGCAGCGAGACAGGGCGAGAATACACCATATATTTT. The encoded protein is CASSETGREYTIYF.